This T cell receptor (beta chain) was profiled in a study of cytomegalovirus exposure and HLA in healthy donors. Trimming left V 2 bases short and J 4 bases short, with 15 bases between. Looked up from germline, CDR1 is GTSNPN and CDR2 is SVGIG (reference sequence). This CDR3 is built from 15 residues. The PCR made use of 60 Vbeta and 13 Jbeta primers. Assay used: immunoSEQ multiplex PCR; TCRdb lists only in-frame clones, some missing. This table has a few hundred thousand clones, 80% to 95% appearing once. Sequencing was done on a sample of PBMCs. The source of this sequence is a girl aged 2 to 10 in good health and CMV-seronegative. The chain joins TRBV30 to TRBJ1-3; perhaps TRBD1 as D (6 bases). The CDR3 reads CAWSREGVNGNTIYF. In DNA form, the CDR3 reads TGTGCCTGGAGTCGGGAGGGGGTGAACGGAAACACCATATATTTT. Full variable domain (missing parts from reference TRBV30 and TRBJ1-3): SQTIHQWPATLVQPVGSPLSLECTVEGTSNPNLYWYRQAAGRGLQLLFYSVGIGQISSEVPQNLSASRPQDRQFILSSKKLLLSDSGFYLCAWSREGVNGNTIYFGEGSWLTVV.